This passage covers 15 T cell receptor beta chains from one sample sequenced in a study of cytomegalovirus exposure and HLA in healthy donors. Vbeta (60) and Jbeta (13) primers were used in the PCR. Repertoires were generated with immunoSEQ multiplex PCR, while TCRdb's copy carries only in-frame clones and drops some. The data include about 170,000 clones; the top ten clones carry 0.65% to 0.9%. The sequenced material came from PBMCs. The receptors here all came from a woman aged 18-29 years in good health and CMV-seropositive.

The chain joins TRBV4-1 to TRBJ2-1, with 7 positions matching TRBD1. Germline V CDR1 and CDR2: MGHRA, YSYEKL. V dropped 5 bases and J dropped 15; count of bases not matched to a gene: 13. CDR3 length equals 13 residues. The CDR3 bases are TGCGCCAGCAGCAACAGACAGGGAATTAGATTGTTCTTC. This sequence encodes CASSNRQGIRLFF.

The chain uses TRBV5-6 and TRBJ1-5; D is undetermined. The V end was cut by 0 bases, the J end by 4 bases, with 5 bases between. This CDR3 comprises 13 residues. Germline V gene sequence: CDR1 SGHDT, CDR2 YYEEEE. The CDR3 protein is CASSLEQNQPQHF. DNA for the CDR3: TGTGCCAGCAGCTTGGAACAAAATCAGCCCCAGCATTTT.

Here the CDR3 DNA reads TGTGCCAGCAGACAGGGTGGGGGTGACTATGGCTACACCTTC. Its translation: CASRQGGGDYGYTF. The chain recombines TRBV28 with TRBJ1-2; a possible D gene is TRBD1 (6 bases). CDR3 length equals 14 residues. The ends were cut back, 6 bases at V and 3 bases at J, with 14 bases in the middle. The germline gives CDR1 MDHEN, CDR2 SYDVKM.

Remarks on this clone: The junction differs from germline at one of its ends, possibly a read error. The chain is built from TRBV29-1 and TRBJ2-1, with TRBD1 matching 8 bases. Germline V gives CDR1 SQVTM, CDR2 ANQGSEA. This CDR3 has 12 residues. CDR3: CSVEGQVNEQLF. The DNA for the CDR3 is TGCAGCGTTGAGGGACAGGTCAATGAGCAGCTCTTC.

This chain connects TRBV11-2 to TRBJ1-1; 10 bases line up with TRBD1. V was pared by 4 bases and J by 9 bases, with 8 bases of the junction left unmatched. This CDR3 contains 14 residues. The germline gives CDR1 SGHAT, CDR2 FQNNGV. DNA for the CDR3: TGTGCCAGCAGCTCGACAGGGGGCCGAAGCAAAGCTTTCTTT. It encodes CASSSTGGRSKAFF.

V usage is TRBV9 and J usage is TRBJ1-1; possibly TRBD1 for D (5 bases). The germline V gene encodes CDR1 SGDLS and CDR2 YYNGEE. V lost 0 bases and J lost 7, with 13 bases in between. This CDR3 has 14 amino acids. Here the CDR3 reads CASSVVVGEGEAFF. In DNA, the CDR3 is TGTGCCAGCAGCGTAGTAGTGGGGGAGGGTGAAGCTTTCTTT.

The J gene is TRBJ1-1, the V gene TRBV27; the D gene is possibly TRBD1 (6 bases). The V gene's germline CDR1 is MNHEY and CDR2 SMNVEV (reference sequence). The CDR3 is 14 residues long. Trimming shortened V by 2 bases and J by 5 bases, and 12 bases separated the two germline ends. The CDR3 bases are TGTGCCAGCAGTTTAGGGCCAGGGGATACTGAAGCTTTCTTT. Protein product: CASSLGPGDTEAFF.

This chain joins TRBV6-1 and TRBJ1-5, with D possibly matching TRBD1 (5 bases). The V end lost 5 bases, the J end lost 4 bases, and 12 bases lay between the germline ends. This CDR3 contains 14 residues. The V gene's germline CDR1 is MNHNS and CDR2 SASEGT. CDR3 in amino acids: CASSTRQFNQPQHF. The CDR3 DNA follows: TGTGCCAGCAGTACTCGACAGTTTAATCAGCCCCAGCATTTT.

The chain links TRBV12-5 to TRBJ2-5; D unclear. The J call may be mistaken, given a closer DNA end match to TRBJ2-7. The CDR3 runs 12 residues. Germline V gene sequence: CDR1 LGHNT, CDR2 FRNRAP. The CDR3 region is CASGLGENEQYF. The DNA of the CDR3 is TGTGCTAGTGGTTTGGGTGAAAACGAGCAGTACTTC.

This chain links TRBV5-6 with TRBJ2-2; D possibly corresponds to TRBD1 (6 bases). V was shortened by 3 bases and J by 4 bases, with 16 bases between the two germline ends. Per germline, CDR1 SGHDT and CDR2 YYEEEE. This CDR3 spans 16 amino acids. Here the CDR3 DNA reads TGTGCCAGCAGCTGGAGGACAGACCGAATCACCGGGGAGCTGTTTTTT. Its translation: CASSWRTDRITGELFF. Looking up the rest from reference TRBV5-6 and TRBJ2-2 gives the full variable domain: DAGVTQSPTHLIKTRGQQVTLRCSPKSGHDTVSWYQQALGQGPQFIFQYYEEEERQRGNFPDRFSGHQFPNYSSELNVNALLLGDSALYLCASSWRTDRITGELFFGEGSRLTVL.

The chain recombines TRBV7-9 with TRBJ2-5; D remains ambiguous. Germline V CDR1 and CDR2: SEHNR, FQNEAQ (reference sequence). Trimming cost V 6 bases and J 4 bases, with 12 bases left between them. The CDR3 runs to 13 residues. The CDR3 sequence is CASSPPGGETQYF. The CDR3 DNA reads TGTGCCAGCAGTCCACCCGGTGGAGAGACCCAGTACTTC.

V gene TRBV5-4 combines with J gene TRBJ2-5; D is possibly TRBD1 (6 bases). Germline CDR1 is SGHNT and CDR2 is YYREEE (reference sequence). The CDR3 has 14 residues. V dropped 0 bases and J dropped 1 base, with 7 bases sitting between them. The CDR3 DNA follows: TGTGCCAGCAGCTTGGTGGACAGCCAAGAGACCCAGTACTTC. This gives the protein CASSLVDSQETQYF.

The DNA of the CDR3 is TGTGCCAGCGTCAAGGTGGGGGGGCCTTTAAACGAGCAGTACTTC. Translation: CASVKVGGPLNEQYF. J is TRBJ2-7 and V is TRBV11-2, with a possible D match to TRBD2 (7 bases). The CDR3 is made up of 15 amino acids. The V and J ends lost 8 bases and 5 bases respectively, with 22 bases between them. Germline-derived CDR1 and CDR2 are SGHAT and FQNNGV.

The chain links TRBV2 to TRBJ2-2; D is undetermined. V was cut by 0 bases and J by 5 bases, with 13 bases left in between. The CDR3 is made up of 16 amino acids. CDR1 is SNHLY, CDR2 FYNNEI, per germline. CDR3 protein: CASSEAAGRGTGELFF. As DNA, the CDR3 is TGTGCCAGCAGTGAAGCGGCAGGCCGTGGAACCGGGGAGCTGTTTTTT. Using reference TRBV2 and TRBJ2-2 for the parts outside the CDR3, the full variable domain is EPEVTQTPSHQVTQMGQEVILRCVPISNHLYFYWYRQILGQKVEFLVSFYNNEISEKSEIFDDQFSVERPDGSNFTLKIRSTKLEDSAMYFCASSEAAGRGTGELFFGEGSRLTVL.

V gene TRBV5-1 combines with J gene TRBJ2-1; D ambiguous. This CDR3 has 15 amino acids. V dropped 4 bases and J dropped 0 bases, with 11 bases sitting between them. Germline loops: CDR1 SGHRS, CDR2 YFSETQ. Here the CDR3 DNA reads TGCGCCAGCAGCCCGACTGAGAGCTCCTACAATGAGCAGTTCTTC. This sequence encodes CASSPTESSYNEQFF.